The 4 T cell receptor beta chains below come from one sample, sequenced in a study of T cells after yellow fever vaccination. TCRdb reanalysed the 5' RACE reads using MiXCR and keeps one entry per CDR3 protein. The data contain around 200,000 distinct CDR3 sequences, 9.5% to 11% of them seen just once; the ten biggest clones take up 36%. The source material was CD8+ T cells sorted from PBMCs, sampled 15 days after the yellow fever booster vaccination. These receptors were obtained from a man between 18 and 29 years old who received the YFV17D yellow fever vaccine.

This clonotype appeared a few times. V usage is TRBV6-1 and J usage is TRBJ2-7; D may match TRBD1 or TRBD2 (5 bases each). The CDR3 contains 14 residues. V was trimmed by 6 bases and J by 7 bases, leaving 19 bases between them. CDR1 and CDR2 (germline): MNHNS, SASEGT. CDR3 region: CASSQPGRGREQYF. The DNA of the CDR3 is TGTGCCAGCAGCCAGCCGGGACGGGGAAGGGAGCAGTACTTC.

In this sample, this clonotype turned up a few times. J is TRBJ2-7 and V is TRBV27; D assignment may be TRBD1 or TRBD2 (5 bases each). Germline lookup yields CDR1 MNHEY and CDR2 SMNVEV (reference sequence). With 5 bases removed from V and 0 bases from J, the gap between germline ends came to 8 bases. The CDR3 totals 13 residues. The CDR3 loop is CASSVGTSYEQYF. As DNA, the CDR3 is TGTGCCAGCAGTGTGGGGACCTCCTACGAGCAGTACTTC.

This chain joins TRBV21-1 and TRBJ2-2; TRBD2, the table's D call, was not compared with the DNA. TRBV21-1 is deemed a pseudogene. This CDR3 has 16 residues. Here the CDR3 DNA reads TGTGCCAGCAGCCCCCTGGGCGGGAGAGACACCGGGGAGCTGTTTTTT. This encodes CASSPLGGRDTGELFF.

A few counts support this clonotype. This chain connects TRBV5-1 to TRBJ1-1, with D maybe TRBD1 (6 bases). Germline lookup yields CDR1 SGHRS and CDR2 YFSETQ. The CDR3 spans 15 residues. Trimming shortened V by 4 bases and J by 1 base, and 14 bases separated the two germline ends. The CDR3 protein is CASSTQGVGNTEAFF. CDR3 DNA sequence: TGCGCCAGCAGCACACAGGGAGTAGGGAACACTGAAGCTTTCTTT. Drawing the rest from reference TRBV5-1 and TRBJ1-1, the complete variable domain is KAGVTQTPRYLIKTRGQQVTLSCSPISGHRSVSWYQQTPGQGLQFLFEYFSETQRNKGNFPGRFSGRQFSNSRSEMNVSTLELGDSALYLCASSTQGVGNTEAFFGQGTRLTVV.